What follows are 11 T cell receptor beta chains derived from one specimen sequenced in a study of shared clonotypes between healthy human individuals. Only in-frame clones appear in the TCRdb table, and some are missing; sequencing was by immunoSEQ multiplex PCR. The sample comprises fewer than 3 million clones, about nine tenths of which are singletons, and more than 0.35% rests with the top ten. Sequencing was done on a sample of naive CD4+ T cells from PBMCs. As to subset: CD45RA+ positively selected. These receptors were taken from a man aged 18 to 30 in good health. Some clones in this sample may be carry-over from other donors' samples.

This clone was observed a single time. The J gene is TRBJ2-1, the V gene TRBV7-2; D gene ambiguous. There are 16 residues in the CDR3. V dropped 3 bases and J dropped 7 bases, with 19 bases sitting between them. Germline CDR1 SGHTA, CDR2 FQGNSA. The CDR3 region has the DNA TGTGCCAGCAGCTTTCCATCCGGGTCCTTCCGAAATGAGCAGTTCTTC. Its protein is CASSFPSGSFRNEQFF.

V gene TRBV6-5 combines with J gene TRBJ2-7, with D tentatively TRBD2 (5 bases). Between the trimmed V and J ends, which lost 6 bases and 3 bases, there was a span of 15 bases. The CDR3 covers 14 residues. The germline CDR1 and CDR2 sequences are MNHEY and SVGAGI. In DNA, the CDR3 is TGTGCCAGCAGCTACACGGGCGGACTCTACGAGCAGTACTTC. This encodes CASSYTGGLYEQYF.

A remark on this clone: Other DNA sequences of this sample code for an identical CDR3. The chain uses TRBV10-3 and TRBJ1-5, with TRBD1 matching 7 bases. This CDR3 spans 15 amino acids. CDR1 and CDR2 (germline): ENHRY, SYGVKD. The V and J ends lost 0 bases and 1 base, in that order; junction bases with no gene match: 0. The CDR3 here is CAISESQGSNQPQHF. The CDR3 nucleotides are TGTGCCATCAGTGAGTCACAGGGGAGCAATCAGCCCCAGCATTTT.

The gene calls are TRBV19 and TRBJ1-1, with 11 bases fitting TRBD1. Trimming cost V 4 bases and J 8 bases; bases outside gene matches: 0. This CDR3 region has 12 residues. Germline V gene sequence: CDR1 LNHDA, CDR2 SQIVND (reference sequence). CDR3 in amino acids: CASSRTGGEAFF. As DNA, the CDR3 is TGTGCCAGTAGTAGGACAGGGGGCGAAGCTTTCTTT.

V is TRBV5-4 and J is TRBJ2-2; TRBD1 matches at 7 bases. This CDR3 has 17 amino acids. Trimming removed 4 bases from V and 4 bases from J; junction bases left unmatched: 13. Germline CDR1 is SGHNT and CDR2 is YYREEE (reference sequence). The DNA for the CDR3 is TGTGCCAGCAGCGCAAGACAGGGACCGACTCTCACCGGGGAGCTGTTTTTT. It specifies CASSARQGPTLTGELFF.

The chain recombines TRBV27 with TRBJ2-7; TRBD1 aligns across 9 bases. Germline CDR1 reads MNHEY; CDR2 reads SMNVEV (reference sequence). V lost 6 bases to trimming and J lost 4 bases; unmatched junction nucleotides: 13. The CDR3 totals 16 residues. In nucleotides, the CDR3 is TGTGCCAGCAGCCCAACCTACAGGGGGCAGACGTACGAGCAGTACTTC. Amino acid sequence: CASSPTYRGQTYEQYF.

The J gene is TRBJ1-5, the V gene TRBV5-8; D not certain. Germline loops: CDR1 SGHTS, CDR2 YDEGEE. This CDR3 has 12 amino acids. V lost 4 bases and J lost 7, with 9 bases in between. CDR3 amino acids: CASSQTWQPQHF. The DNA for the CDR3 is TGTGCCAGCAGCCAAACCTGGCAGCCCCAGCATTTT.

This clone was seen just once. The genes are TRBV28 and TRBJ2-7; 7 bases are shared with TRBD1. The junction had 8 bases not matched to a gene; V was cut back by 6 bases and J by 0 bases. The CDR3 is 15 residues long. CDR1 is MDHEN and CDR2 is SYDVKM in the germline V gene. Here the CDR3 DNA reads TGTGCCAGCAGGGCCTGGGACAGCGACTCCTACGAGCAGTACTTC. It codes for CASRAWDSDSYEQYF.

The chain combines TRBV7-2 with TRBJ2-4; D remains unclear. Germline V gene lookup returns CDR1 SGHTA and CDR2 FQGNSA. With 6 bases removed from V and 0 bases from J, the gap between germline ends came to 15 bases. The CDR3 has 16 amino acids. The CDR3: CASSPNIQTAKNIQYF. CDR3 nucleotides: TGTGCCAGCAGTCCGAACATACAAACAGCCAAAAACATTCAGTACTTC. The whole variable domain, remainder taken from reference TRBV7-2 and TRBJ2-4, is GAGVSQSPSNKVTEKGKDVELRCDPISGHTALYWYRQSLGQGLEFLIYFQGNSAPDKSGLPSDRFSAERTGGSVSTLTIQRTQQEDSAVYLCASSPNIQTAKNIQYFGAGTRLSVL.

V and J are TRBV19 and TRBJ1-1; D is uncertain. Germline CDR1 and CDR2: LNHDA and SQIVND (reference sequence). There are 15 residues in the CDR3. The V gene lost 0 bases and the J gene lost 0 bases, with 8 bases spanning the gap. CDR3: CASSIEGLLNTEAFF. The DNA of the CDR3 is TGTGCCAGTAGTATAGAAGGGTTGTTGAACACTGAAGCTTTCTTT.

The chain carries TRBV5-8 and TRBJ2-1; 11 positions agree with TRBD2. This CDR3 region has 16 residues. Germline V lookup: CDR1 SGHTS, CDR2 YDEGEE. J gave up 4 bases and V 4 bases, and 7 bases lay outside the gene matches. CDR3 coding DNA: TGTGCCAGCAGCGCCCGGACTAGCGGGCCGTACAATGAGCAGTTCTTC. This codes for CASSARTSGPYNEQFF.